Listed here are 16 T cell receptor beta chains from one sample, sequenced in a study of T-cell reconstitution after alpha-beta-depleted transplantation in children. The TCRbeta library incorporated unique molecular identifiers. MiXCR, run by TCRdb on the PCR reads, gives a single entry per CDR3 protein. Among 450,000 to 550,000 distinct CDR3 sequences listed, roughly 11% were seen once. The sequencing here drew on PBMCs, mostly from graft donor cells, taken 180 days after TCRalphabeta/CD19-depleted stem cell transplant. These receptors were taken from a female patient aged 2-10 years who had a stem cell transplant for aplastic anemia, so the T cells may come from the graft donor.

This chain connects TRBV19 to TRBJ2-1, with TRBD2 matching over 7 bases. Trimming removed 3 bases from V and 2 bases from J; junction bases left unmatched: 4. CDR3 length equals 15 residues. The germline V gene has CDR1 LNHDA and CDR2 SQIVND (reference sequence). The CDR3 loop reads CASSILADTYNEQFF. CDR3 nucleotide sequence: TGTGCCAGTAGTATTCTAGCGGATACCTACAATGAGCAGTTCTTC.

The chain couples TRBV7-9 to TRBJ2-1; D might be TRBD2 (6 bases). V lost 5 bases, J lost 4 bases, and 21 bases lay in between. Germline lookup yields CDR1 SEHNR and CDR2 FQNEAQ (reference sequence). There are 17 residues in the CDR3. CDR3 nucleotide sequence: TGTGCCAGCAGCCGAATCTCCCTTTTAGCGGATTACAATGAGCAGTTCTTC. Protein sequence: CASSRISLLADYNEQFF.

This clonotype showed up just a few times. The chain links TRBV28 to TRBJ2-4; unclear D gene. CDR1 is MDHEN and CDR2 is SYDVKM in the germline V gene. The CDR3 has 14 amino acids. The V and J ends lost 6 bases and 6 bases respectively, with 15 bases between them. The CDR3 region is CASRAPGLGNIQYF. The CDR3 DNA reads TGTGCCAGCAGGGCCCCTGGTCTCGGAAACATTCAGTACTTC.

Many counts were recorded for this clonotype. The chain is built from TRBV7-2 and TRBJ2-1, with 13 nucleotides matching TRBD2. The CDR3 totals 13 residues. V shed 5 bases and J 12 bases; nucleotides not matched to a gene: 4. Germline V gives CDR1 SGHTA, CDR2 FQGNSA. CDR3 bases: TGTGCCAGCAGCCGGAGACTAGCGGGGGGGCAGTTCTTC. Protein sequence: CASSRRLAGGQFF.

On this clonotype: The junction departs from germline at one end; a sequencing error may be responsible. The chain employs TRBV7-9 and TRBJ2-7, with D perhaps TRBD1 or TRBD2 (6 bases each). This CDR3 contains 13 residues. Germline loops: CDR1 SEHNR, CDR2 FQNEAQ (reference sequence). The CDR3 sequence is CASSLVGGFQKDF. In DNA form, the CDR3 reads TGTGCCAGCAGCTTAGTAGGGGGGTTCCAAAAGGACTTC.

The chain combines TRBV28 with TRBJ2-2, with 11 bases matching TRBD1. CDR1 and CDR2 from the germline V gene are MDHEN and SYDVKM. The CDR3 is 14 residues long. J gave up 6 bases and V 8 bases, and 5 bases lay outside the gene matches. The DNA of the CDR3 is TGTGCCAGCGAGGACAGGGGGCGGTCCGGGGAGCTGTTTTTT. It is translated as CASEDRGRSGELFF.

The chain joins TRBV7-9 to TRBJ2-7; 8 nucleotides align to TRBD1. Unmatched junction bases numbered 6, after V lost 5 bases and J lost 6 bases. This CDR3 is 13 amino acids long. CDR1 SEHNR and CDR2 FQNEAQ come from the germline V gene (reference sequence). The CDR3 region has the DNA TGTGCCAGCAGCCCGGACAGGGTATCCGAGCAGTACTTC. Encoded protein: CASSPDRVSEQYF. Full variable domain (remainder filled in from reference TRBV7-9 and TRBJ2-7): DTGVSQNPRHKITKRGQNVTFRCDPISEHNRLYWYRQTLGQGPEFLTYFQNEAQLEKSRLLSDRFSAERPKGSFSTLEIQRTEQGDSAMYLCASSPDRVSEQYFGPGTRLTVT.

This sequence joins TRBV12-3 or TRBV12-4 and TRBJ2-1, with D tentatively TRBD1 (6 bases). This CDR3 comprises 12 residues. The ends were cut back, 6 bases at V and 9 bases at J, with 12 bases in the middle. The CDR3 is CASSAGDREQFF. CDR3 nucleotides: TGTGCCAGCAGCGCAGGGGATCGTGAGCAGTTCTTC.

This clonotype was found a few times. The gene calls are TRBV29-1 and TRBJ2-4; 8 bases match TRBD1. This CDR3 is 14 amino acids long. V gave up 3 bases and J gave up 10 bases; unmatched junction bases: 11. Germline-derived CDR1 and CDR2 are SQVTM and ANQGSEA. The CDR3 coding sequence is TGCAGCGTTGATCCCCCGGGACAGGAAGGGATTCAGTACTTC. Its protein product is CSVDPPGQEGIQYF.

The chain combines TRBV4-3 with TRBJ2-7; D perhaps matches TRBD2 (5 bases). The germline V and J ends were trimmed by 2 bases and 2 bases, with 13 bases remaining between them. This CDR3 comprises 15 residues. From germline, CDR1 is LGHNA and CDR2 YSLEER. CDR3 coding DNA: TGCGCCAGCAGCCAATACCGAGCGGCTCCCTACGAGCAGTACTTC. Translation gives CASSQYRAAPYEQYF.

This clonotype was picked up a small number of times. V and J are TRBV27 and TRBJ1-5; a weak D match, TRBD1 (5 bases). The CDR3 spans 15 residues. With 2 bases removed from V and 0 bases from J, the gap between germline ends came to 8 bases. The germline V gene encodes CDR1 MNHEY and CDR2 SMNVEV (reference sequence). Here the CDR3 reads CASSLGTHSNQPQHF. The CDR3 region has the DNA TGTGCCAGCAGTTTAGGGACCCATAGCAATCAGCCCCAGCATTTT.

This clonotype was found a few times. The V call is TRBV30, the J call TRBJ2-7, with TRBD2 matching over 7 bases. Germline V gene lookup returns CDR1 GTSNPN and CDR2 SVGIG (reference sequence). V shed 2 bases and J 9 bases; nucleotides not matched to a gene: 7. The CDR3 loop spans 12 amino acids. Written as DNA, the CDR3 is TGTGCCTGGAGTCACCTGAGGGAGGGGCAGTACTTC. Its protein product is CAWSHLREGQYF. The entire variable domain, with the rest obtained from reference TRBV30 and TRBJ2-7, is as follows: SQTIHQWPATLVQPVGSPLSLECTVEGTSNPNLYWYRQAAGRGLQLLFYSVGIGQISSEVPQNLSASRPQDRQFILSSKKLLLSDSGFYLCAWSHLREGQYFGPGTRLTVT.

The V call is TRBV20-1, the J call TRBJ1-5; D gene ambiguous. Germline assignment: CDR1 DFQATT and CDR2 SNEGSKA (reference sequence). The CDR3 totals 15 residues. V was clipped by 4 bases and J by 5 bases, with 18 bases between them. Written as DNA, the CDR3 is TGCAGTGCTACCCACCGGGTAGTGCGCGATCAGCCCCAGCATTTT. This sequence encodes CSATHRVVRDQPQHF.

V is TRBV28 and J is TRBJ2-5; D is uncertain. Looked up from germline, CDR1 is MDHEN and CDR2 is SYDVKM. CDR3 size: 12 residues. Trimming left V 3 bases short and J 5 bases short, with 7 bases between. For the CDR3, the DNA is TGTGCCAGCAGTTTGCTTAGGGAGACCCAGTACTTC. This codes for CASSLLRETQYF.

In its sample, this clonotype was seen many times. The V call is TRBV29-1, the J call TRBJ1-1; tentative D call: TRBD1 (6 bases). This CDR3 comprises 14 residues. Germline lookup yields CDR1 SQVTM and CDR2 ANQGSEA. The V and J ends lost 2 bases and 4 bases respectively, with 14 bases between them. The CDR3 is CSVERAGVSTEAFF. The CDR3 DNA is TGCAGCGTTGAAAGGGCAGGGGTTTCCACTGAAGCTTTCTTT.

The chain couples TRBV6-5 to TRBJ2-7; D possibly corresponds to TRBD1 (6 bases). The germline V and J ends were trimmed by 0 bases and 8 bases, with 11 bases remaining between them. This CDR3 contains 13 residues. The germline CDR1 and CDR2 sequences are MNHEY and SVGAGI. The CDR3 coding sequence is TGTGCCAGCAGTTACTCGATTCGGGACAAGCAGTACGTC. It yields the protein CASSYSIRDKQYV.